This T cell receptor (beta chain) appears in the sequencing data of a study of cytomegalovirus exposure and HLA in healthy donors. Study-level points and caveats: TCR beta sequences reportedly predicted the HLA-A and HLA-B alleles of most subjects accurately. In vitro experiments confirmed that a few CMV-associated chains were specific for CMV antigens. Most TCR sequences were uncommon, yet certain public TCRs appeared in many donors. Sequencing likely caused a cluster of highly shared sequence variants.

In regard to this clone: Its antigen is unknown.

PCR primers comprised 60 Vbeta and 13 Jbeta primers. The assay was immunoSEQ multiplex PCR, and TCRdb's table has in-frame clones only and misses some. The data show around 120,000 clones, roughly 70% seen once. Germline CDR1 reads SGHNT; CDR2 reads YYREEE (reference sequence). V lost 2 bases and J lost 2, with 14 bases in between. The CDR3 sequence is 15 residues long. This rearrangement joins TRBV5-4 to TRBJ2-7; D perhaps matches TRBD2 (7 bases). The sequencing sample was made of PBMCs. The sequence came from a man aged 40-55 years in good health and CMV-seropositive. The CDR3 here is CASSFRGAPPYEQYF. For the CDR3, the DNA is TGTGCCAGCAGCTTTCGGGGGGCCCCCCCCTACGAGCAGTACTTC.